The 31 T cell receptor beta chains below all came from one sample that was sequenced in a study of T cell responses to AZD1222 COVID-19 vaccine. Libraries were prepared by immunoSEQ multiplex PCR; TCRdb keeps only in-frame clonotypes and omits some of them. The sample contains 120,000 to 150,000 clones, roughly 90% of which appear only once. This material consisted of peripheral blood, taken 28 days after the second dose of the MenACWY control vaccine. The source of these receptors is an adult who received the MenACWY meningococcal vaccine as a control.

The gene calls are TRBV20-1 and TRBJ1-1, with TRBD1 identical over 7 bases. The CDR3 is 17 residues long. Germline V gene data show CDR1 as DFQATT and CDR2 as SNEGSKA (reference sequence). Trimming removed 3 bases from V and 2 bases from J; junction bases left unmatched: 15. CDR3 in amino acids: CSASVLRDREGNTEAFF. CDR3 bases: TGCAGTGCTAGTGTCCTCCGGGACAGAGAGGGAAACACTGAAGCTTTCTTT.

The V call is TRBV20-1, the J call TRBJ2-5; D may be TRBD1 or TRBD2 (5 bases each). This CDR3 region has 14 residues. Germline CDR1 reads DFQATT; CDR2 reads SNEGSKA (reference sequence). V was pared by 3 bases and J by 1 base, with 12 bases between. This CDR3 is CSASPGALQETQYF. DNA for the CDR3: TGCAGTGCTAGTCCCGGGGCCCTCCAAGAGACCCAGTACTTC.

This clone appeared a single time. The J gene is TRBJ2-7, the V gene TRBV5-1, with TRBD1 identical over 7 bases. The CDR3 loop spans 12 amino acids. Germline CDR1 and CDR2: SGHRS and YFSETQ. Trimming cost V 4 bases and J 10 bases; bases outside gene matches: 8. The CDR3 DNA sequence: TGCGCCAGCAGCGTGGGTCAGGGGGAACAGTACTTC. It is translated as CASSVGQGEQYF.

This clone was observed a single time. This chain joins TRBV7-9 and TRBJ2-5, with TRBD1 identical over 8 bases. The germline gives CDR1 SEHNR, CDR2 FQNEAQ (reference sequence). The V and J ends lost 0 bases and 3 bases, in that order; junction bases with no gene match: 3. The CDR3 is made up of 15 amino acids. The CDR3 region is CASSLAGTGEETQYF. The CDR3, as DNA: TGTGCCAGCAGCTTAGCTGGGACAGGCGAAGAGACCCAGTACTTC.

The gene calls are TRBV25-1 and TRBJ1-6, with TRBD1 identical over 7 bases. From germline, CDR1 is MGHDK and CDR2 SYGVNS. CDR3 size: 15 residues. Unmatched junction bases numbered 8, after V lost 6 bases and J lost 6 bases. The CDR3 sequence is CASREMGTANSPLHF. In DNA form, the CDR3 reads TGTGCCAGCAGGGAAATGGGGACAGCTAATTCACCCCTCCACTTT.

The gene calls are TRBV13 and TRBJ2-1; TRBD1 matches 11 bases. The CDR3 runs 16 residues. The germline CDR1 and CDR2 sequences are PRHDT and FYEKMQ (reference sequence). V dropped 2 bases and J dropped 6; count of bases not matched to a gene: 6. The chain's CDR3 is CASSLRWTGGINEQFF. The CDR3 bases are TGTGCCAGCAGCTTACGTTGGACAGGGGGCATCAATGAGCAGTTCTTC.

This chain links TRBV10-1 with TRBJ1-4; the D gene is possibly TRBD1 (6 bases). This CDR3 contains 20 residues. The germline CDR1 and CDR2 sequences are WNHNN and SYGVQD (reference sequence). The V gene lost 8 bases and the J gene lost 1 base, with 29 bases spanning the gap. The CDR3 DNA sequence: TGCGCCAGCGGCGGGCAGGGGTTATTCGCCAACGGGGAAACTAATGAAAAACTGTTTTTT. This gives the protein CASGGQGLFANGETNEKLFF.

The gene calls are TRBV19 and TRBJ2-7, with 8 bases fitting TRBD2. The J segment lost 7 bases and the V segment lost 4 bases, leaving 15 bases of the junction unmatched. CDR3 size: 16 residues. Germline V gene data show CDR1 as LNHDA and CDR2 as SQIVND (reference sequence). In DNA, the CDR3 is TGTGCCAGTAGTAGAGGGCCACTAGCGGTCTTGAAGGAGCAGTACTTC. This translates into CASSRGPLAVLKEQYF.

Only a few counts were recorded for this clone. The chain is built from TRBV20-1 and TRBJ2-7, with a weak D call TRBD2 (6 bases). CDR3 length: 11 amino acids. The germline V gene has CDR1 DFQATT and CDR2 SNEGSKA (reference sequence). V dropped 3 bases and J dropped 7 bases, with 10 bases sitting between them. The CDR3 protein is CSASGGLEQYF. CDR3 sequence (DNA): TGCAGTGCTAGCGGGGGACTGGAGCAGTACTTC.

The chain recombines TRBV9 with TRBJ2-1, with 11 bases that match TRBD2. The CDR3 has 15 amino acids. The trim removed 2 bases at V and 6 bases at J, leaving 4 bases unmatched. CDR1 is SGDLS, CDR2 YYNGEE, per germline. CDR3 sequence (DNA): TGTGCCAGCAGCGTCGGGACTAGCGGTGCCAATGAGCAGTTCTTC. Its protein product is CASSVGTSGANEQFF.

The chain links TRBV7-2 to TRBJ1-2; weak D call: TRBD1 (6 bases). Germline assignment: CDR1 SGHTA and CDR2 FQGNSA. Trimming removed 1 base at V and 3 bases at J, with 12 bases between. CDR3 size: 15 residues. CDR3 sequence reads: CASSLGSGGDYGYTF. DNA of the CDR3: TGTGCCAGCAGCTTAGGTTCTGGGGGCGACTATGGCTACACCTTC.

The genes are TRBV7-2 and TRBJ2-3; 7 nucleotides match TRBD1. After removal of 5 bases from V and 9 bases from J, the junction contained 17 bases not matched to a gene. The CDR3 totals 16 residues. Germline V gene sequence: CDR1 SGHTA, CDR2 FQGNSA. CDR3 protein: CASSPYTLGGGGTQYF. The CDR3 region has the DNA TGTGCCAGCAGCCCCTATACATTAGGGGGCGGTGGGACGCAGTATTTT.

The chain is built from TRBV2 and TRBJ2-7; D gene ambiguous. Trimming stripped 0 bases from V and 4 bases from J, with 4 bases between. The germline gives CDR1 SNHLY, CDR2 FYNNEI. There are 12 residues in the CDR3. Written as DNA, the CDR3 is TGTGCCAGCAGTGAAGCGTGGTACGAGCAGTACTTC. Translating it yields CASSEAWYEQYF.

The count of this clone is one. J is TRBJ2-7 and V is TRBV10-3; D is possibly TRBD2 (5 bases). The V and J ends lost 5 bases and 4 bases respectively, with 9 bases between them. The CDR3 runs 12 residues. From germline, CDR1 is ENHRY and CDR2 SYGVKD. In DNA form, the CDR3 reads TGTGCCATCAGTTATAGCGATTACGAGCAGTACTTC. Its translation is CAISYSDYEQYF.

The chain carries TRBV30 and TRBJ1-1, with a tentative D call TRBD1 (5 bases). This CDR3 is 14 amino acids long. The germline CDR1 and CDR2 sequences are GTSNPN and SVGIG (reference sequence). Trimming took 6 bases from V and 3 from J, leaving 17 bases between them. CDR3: CACLRRGGHTEAFF. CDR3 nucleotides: TGTGCCTGTCTAAGGAGGGGCGGGCACACTGAAGCTTTCTTT.

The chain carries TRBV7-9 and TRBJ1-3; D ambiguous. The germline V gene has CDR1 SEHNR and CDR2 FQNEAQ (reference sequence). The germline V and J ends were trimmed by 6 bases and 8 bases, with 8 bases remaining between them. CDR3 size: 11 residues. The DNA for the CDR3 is TGTGCCAGCAGTCAAGAATACACCATATATTTT. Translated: CASSQEYTIYF.

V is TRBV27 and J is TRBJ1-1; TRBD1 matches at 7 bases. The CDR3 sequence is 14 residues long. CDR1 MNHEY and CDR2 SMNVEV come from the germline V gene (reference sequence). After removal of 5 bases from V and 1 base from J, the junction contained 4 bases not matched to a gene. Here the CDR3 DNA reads TGTGCCAGCAGTACCAGGACAGGGAACACTGAAGCTTTCTTT. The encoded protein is CASSTRTGNTEAFF.

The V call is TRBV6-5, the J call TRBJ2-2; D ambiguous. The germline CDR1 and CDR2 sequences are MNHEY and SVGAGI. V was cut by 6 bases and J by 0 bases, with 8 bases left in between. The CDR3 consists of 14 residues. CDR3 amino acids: CASSLAPNTGELFF. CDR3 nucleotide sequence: TGTGCCAGCAGCTTAGCCCCGAACACCGGGGAGCTGTTTTTT.

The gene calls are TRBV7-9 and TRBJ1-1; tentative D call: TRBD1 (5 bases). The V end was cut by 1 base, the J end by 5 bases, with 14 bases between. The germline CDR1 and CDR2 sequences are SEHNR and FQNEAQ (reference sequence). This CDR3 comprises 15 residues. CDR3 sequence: CASSLEGRASTEAFF. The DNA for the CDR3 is TGTGCCAGCAGCTTAGAGGGCAGGGCTTCGACTGAAGCTTTCTTT.

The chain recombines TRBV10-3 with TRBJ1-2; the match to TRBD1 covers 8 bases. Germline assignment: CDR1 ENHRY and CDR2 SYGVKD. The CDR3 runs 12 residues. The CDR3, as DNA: TGTGCAAACTCGGACAGGGCCTATGGCTACACCTTC. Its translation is CANSDRAYGYTF.

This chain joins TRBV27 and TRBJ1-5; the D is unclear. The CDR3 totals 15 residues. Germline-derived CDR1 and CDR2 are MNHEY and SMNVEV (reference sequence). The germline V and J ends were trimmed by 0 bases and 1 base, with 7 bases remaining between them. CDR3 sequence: CASSLSRTSNQPQHF. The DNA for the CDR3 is TGTGCCAGCAGTTTATCGCGAACAAGCAATCAGCCCCAGCATTTT.

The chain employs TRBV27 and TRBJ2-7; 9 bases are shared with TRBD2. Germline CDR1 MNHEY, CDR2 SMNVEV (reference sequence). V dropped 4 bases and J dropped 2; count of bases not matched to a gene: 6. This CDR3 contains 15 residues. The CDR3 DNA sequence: TGTGCCAGCAGTTATTCGGCTAGCGGGACCTACGAGCAGTACTTC. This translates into CASSYSASGTYEQYF.

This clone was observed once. The CDR3 protein is CASSRSGGMGAFF. As DNA, the CDR3 is TGTGCCAGCAGCCGATCAGGGGGCATGGGAGCTTTCTTT. The chain is built from TRBV7-9 and TRBJ1-1, with 8 bases aligning to TRBD1. Germline V gene sequence: CDR1 SEHNR, CDR2 FQNEAQ (reference sequence). Trimming cost V 5 bases and J 10 bases; bases outside gene matches: 9. The CDR3 length is 13 residues.

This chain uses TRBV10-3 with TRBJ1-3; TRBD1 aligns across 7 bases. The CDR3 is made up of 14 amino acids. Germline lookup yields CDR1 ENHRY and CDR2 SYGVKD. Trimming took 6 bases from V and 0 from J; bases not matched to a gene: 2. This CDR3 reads CAIRGTASGNTIYF. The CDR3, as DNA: TGTGCCATCAGGGGGACAGCCTCTGGAAACACCATATATTTT.

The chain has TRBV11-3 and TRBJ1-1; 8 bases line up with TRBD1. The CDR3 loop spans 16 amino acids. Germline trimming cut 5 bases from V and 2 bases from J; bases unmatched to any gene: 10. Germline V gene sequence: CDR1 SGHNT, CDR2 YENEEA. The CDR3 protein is CASSARGQGLNTEAFF. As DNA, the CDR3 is TGTGCCAGCAGCGCCCGAGGACAGGGTTTAAACACTGAAGCTTTCTTT.

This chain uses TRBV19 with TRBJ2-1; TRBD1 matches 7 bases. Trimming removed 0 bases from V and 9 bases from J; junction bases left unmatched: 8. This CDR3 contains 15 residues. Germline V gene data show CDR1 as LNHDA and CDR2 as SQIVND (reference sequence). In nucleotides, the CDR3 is TGTGCCAGTAGTATAGATCCGGGACAGTTGGCTGAGCAGTTCTTC. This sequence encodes CASSIDPGQLAEQFF.

The CDR3 bases are TGCGCCAGCAGCCACCGCGGACAGGCGGTGGGTACTGAAGCTTTCTTT. Its translation: CASSHRGQAVGTEAFF. V gene TRBV4-1 combines with J gene TRBJ1-1; 7 bases align to TRBD1. Germline CDR1 and CDR2: MGHRA and YSYEKL. The CDR3 has 16 amino acids. Germline trimming cut 3 bases from V and 5 bases from J; bases unmatched to any gene: 12.

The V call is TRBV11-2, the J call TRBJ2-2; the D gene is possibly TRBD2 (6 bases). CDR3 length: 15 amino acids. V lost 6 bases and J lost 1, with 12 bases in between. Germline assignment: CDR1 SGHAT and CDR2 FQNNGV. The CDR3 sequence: CASRIAAGNTGELFF. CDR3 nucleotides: TGTGCCAGCAGGATAGCGGCAGGGAACACCGGGGAGCTGTTTTTT.

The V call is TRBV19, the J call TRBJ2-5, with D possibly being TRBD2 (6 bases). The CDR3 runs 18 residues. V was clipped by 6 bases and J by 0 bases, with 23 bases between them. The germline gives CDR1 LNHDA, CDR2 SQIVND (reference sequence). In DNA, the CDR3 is TGTGCCAGTAGCAGCTCCCCTACTAGCCCAATAGACCAAGAGACCCAGTACTTC. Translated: CASSSSPTSPIDQETQYF.

CDR3 region: CASSQGPRLHSPLHF. The CDR3 region has the DNA TGTGCCAGCAGCCAGGGGCCGCGGTTGCATTCACCCCTCCACTTT. The chain joins TRBV7-2 to TRBJ1-6; D is perhaps TRBD1 (6 bases). Germline values: CDR1 SGHTA, CDR2 FQGNSA. V was clipped by 5 bases and J by 8 bases, with 16 bases between them. The CDR3 length is 15 residues.

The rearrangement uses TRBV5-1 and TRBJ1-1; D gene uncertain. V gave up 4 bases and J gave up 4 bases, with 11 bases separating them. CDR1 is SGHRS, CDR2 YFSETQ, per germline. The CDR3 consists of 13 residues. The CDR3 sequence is CASSHDGSTEAFF. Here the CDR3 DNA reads TGCGCCAGCAGCCACGATGGGAGCACTGAAGCTTTCTTT.